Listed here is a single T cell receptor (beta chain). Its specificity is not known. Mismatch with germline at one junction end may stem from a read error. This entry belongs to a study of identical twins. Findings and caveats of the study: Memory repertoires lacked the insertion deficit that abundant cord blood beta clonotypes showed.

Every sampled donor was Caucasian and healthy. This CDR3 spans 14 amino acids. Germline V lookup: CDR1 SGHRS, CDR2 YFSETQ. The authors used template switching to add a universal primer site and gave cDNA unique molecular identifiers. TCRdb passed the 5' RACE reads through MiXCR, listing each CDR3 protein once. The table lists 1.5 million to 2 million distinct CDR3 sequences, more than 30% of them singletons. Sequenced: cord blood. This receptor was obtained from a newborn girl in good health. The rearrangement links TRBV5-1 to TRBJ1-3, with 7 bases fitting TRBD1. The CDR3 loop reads CSSSLTGIGNTIYF. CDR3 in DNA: TGCTCCAGCAGCCTGACAGGGATCGGAAACACCATATATTTT. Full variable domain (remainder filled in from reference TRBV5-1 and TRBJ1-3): KAGVTQTPRYLIKTRGQQVTLSCSPISGHRSVSWYQQTPGQGLQFLFEYFSETQRNKGNFPGRFSGRQFSNSRSEMNVSTLELGDSALYLCSSSLTGIGNTIYFGEGSWLTVV.